Listed below are T cell receptor beta chains from one sample, sequenced in a study of T cells in Graves' hyperthyroidism and ophthalmopathy. TCRdb reprocessed the multiplex PCR reads via MiXCR and lists one record per CDR3 protein. The sample carries under 600,000 distinct CDR3 sequences, roughly 15% recorded once. Sequenced: blood. These receptor sequences come from a woman aged 40 to 50 with Graves' ophthalmopathy. Both conserved end residues are part of each CDR3. Fields, in order: D gene, V gene, clone size, J gene, CDR3 protein, CDR3 DNA. A D gene is named only where the DNA matches it firmly. Rows give clone size only sometimes, using once, few, many, or a class for an expanded clone.

D: -
V: TRBV19
size: -
J: TRBJ2-1
CDR3: CASSIMRLGTNEQFF
DNA: TGTGCCAGTAGTATAATGAGACTAGGGACGAATGAGCAGTTCTTC

D: -
V: TRBV12-3/TRBV12-4
size: few
J: TRBJ1-5
CDR3: CASRLGGGFQGNQPQHF
DNA: TGTGCCAGCAGACTGGGGGGGGGGTTTCAGGGCAATCAGCCCCAGCATTTT

D: TRBD1
V: TRBV3-1
size: -
J: TRBJ1-6
CDR3: CASALTGVHSPLHF
DNA: TGTGCCAGCGCCCTGACAGGGGTTCATTCACCCCTCCACTTT

D: -
V: TRBV12-3/TRBV12-4
size: -
J: TRBJ1-4
CDR3: CASSYGANEKLFF
DNA: TGTGCCAGCAGTTACGGCGCAAATGAAAAACTGTTTTTT

D: TRBD1
V: TRBV20-1
size: -
J: TRBJ2-1
CDR3: CSPWDSPYEQFF
DNA: TGCAGTCCCTGGGACAGCCCCTACGAGCAGTTCTTC

D: TRBD2
V: TRBV10-3
size: many
J: TRBJ2-7
CDR3: CAISVGTSGGTYEQYF
DNA: TGTGCCATCAGTGTGGGGACTAGCGGAGGGACCTACGAGCAGTACTTC

D: -
V: TRBV6-2/TRBV6-3
size: -
J: TRBJ1-5
CDR3: CASTGALNQPQHF
DNA: TGTGCCAGCACTGGGGCCCTGAATCAGCCCCAGCATTTT

D: TRBD1
V: TRBV9
size: -
J: TRBJ1-5
CDR3: CASSVGRTGQPQHF
DNA: TGTGCCAGCAGCGTAGGTAGGACAGGTCAGCCCCAGCATTTT

D: TRBD1
V: TRBV20-1
size: -
J: TRBJ2-1
CDR3: CSASWDRDDEQFF
DNA: TGCAGTGCTAGCTGGGACAGGGACGATGAGCAGTTCTTC

D: TRBD2
V: TRBV7-9
size: -
J: TRBJ2-1
CDR3: CASWGGDNEQFF
DNA: TGTGCCAGCTGGGGGGGGGACAATGAGCAGTTCTTC

D: -
V: TRBV11-2
size: many
J: TRBJ1-2
CDR3: CASSRGWIGGGYGYTF
DNA: TGTGCCAGCAGTCGAGGATGGATTGGAGGGGGCTATGGCTACACCTTC

D: TRBD1
V: TRBV25-1
size: -
J: TRBJ2-5
CDR3: CASSTGVGETQYF
DNA: TGTGCCAGCAGTACAGGGGTCGGAGAGACCCAGTACTTC

D: TRBD1
V: TRBV4-2
size: -
J: TRBJ1-2
CDR3: CASSQEYSQGGYGYTF
DNA: TGTGCCAGCAGCCAAGAATACTCTCAGGGGGGCTATGGCTACACCTTC

D: TRBD1
V: TRBV5-1
size: few
J: TRBJ1-2
CDR3: CASSGGTGGALRIYGYTF
DNA: TGCGCCAGCAGCGGGGGAACAGGGGGAGCCCTACGGATCTATGGCTACACCTTC

D: TRBD1
V: TRBV30
size: -
J: TRBJ2-1
CDR3: CAWSRGPYNEQFF
DNA: TGTGCCTGGAGTAGGGGGCCTTACAATGAGCAGTTCTTC

D: -
V: TRBV20-1
size: few
J: TRBJ2-3
CDR3: CSTSLAAGSSTDTQYF
DNA: TGCAGTACTTCGCTCGCGGCCGGTTCTAGCACAGATACGCAGTATTTT

D: -
V: TRBV20-1
size: many
J: TRBJ1-2
CDR3: CSAGMRTSNYGYTF
DNA: TGCAGCGCCGGGATGAGGACTTCTAACTATGGCTACACCTTC

D: -
V: TRBV20-1
size: many
J: TRBJ2-7
CDR3: CSANSPVAYEQYF
DNA: TGCAGTGCTAATTCCCCAGTTGCCTACGAGCAGTACTTC

D: -
V: TRBV10-2
size: few
J: TRBJ1-2
CDR3: CASSDQVRIHYGYTF
DNA: TGCGCCAGCAGTGATCAAGTAAGGATCCACTATGGCTACACCTTC

D: -
V: TRBV28
size: many
J: TRBJ2-3
CDR3: CASSQGGEGSDTQYF
DNA: TGTGCCAGCAGTCAAGGGGGGGAAGGATCAGATACGCAGTATTTT

D: -
V: TRBV12-3/TRBV12-4
size: few
J: TRBJ2-5
CDR3: CASRNPGFWETQYF
DNA: TGTGCCAGCAGAAACCCAGGGTTTTGGGAGACCCAGTACTTC

D: TRBD2
V: TRBV11-2
size: many
J: TRBJ2-3
CDR3: CASDLAGADTQYF
DNA: TGTGCCAGCGATCTAGCGGGGGCAGATACGCAGTATTTT

D: -
V: TRBV10-3
size: -
J: TRBJ2-1
CDR3: CAINRGPVDEQFF
DNA: TGTGCCATCAACCGGGGACCCGTCGATGAGCAGTTCTTC

D: -
V: TRBV18
size: -
J: TRBJ2-5
CDR3: CASSPAGTAQETQYF
DNA: TGTGCCAGCTCACCTGCCGGGACTGCCCAAGAGACCCAGTACTTC

D: -
V: TRBV7-9
size: few
J: TRBJ2-3
CDR3: CASSDLALRVPDTQYF
DNA: TGTGCCAGCAGCGATCTAGCGTTGAGGGTCCCAGATACGCAGTATTTT

D: TRBD1
V: TRBV19
size: -
J: TRBJ1-1
CDR3: CASGSSGGETEAFF
DNA: TGTGCCAGTGGATCATCAGGGGGCGAAACTGAAGCTTTCTTT

D: TRBD2
V: TRBV3-1
size: many
J: TRBJ2-3
CDR3: CASSQGGAGGYTDTQYF
DNA: TGTGCCAGCAGCCAAGGAGGTGCGGGGGGTTACACAGATACGCAGTATTTT

D: TRBD1
V: TRBV20-1
size: many
J: TRBJ2-5
CDR3: CSAQTGAIQETQYF
DNA: TGCAGTGCCCAGACAGGGGCGATCCAAGAGACCCAGTACTTC

D: -
V: TRBV12-3/TRBV12-4
size: few
J: TRBJ1-1
CDR3: CASSLEGSEASF
DNA: TGTGCCAGCAGTTTAGAGGGATCTGAAGCTTCCTTT

D: TRBD1
V: TRBV19
size: -
J: TRBJ1-1
CDR3: CASRQGATEAFF
DNA: TGTGCCTCCAGACAGGGGGCAACTGAAGCTTTCTTT

D: -
V: TRBV7-9
size: many
J: TRBJ1-1
CDR3: CASSLAGGTNKAFF
DNA: TGTGCCAGCAGCTTAGCGGGGGGAACAAATAAAGCTTTCTTT

D: -
V: TRBV6-1
size: -
J: TRBJ2-7
CDR3: CASAVAPTTYEQYF
DNA: TGTGCCAGCGCCGTGGCACCTACAACCTACGAGCAGTACTTC

D: -
V: TRBV6-2/TRBV6-3
size: -
J: TRBJ2-2
CDR3: CASRDHGTGELFF
DNA: TGTGCCAGCAGGGATCATGGAACCGGGGAGCTGTTTTTT

D: TRBD1
V: TRBV18
size: -
J: TRBJ2-1
CDR3: CASSPGTGQETQFF
DNA: TGTGCCAGCTCACCCGGGACAGGTCAAGAGACCCAGTTCTTC

D: TRBD2
V: TRBV10-3
size: many
J: TRBJ2-1
CDR3: CAISEGTSGWGEQFF
DNA: TGTGCCATCAGTGAGGGGACTAGCGGGTGGGGAGAGCAGTTCTTC

D: -
V: TRBV28
size: many
J: TRBJ2-5
CDR3: CASREGAEETQYF
DNA: TGTGCCAGCAGGGAGGGGGCAGAAGAGACCCAGTACTTC

D: -
V: TRBV12-3/TRBV12-4
size: many
J: TRBJ2-7
CDR3: CASSPRQGRSYEQYF
DNA: TGTGCCAGCAGCCCTAGGCAGGGCCGATCCTACGAGCAGTACTTC

D: -
V: TRBV20-1
size: few
J: TRBJ1-1
CDR3: CSASMNTEAFF
DNA: TGCAGTGCTAGCATGAACACTGAAGCTTTCTTT

D: TRBD1
V: TRBV6-1
size: -
J: TRBJ2-5
CDR3: CASTPGQNRTWTQYF
DNA: TGTGCCAGCACCCCGGGACAGAACAGAACATGGACCCAGTACTTC

D: TRBD2
V: TRBV20-1
size: -
J: TRBJ2-2
CDR3: CSTRASGGWTGELFF
DNA: TGCAGTACTAGGGCTAGCGGGGGGTGGACCGGGGAGCTGTTTTTT

D: -
V: TRBV3-1
size: many
J: TRBJ2-2
CDR3: CASSQGSLQNTGELFF
DNA: TGTGCCAGCAGCCAGGGGTCACTCCAGAACACCGGGGAGCTGTTTTTT

D: TRBD1
V: TRBV10-3
size: -
J: TRBJ1-1
CDR3: CAIKDRSGLNTEAFF
DNA: TGTGCCATCAAGGACAGGTCGGGATTGAACACTGAAGCTTTCTTT

D: -
V: TRBV2
size: few
J: TRBJ2-3
CDR3: CASSLDGERTQYF
DNA: TGTGCCAGCAGTTTAGACGGAGAAAGGACGCAGTATTTT

D: -
V: TRBV20-1
size: many
J: TRBJ2-5
CDR3: CSARLPSGDGETQYF
DNA: TGCAGTGCTAGATTACCCTCAGGGGACGGAGAGACCCAGTACTTC

D: TRBD1
V: TRBV18
size: many
J: TRBJ2-4
CDR3: CASSADRQGNIQYF
DNA: TGTGCCAGCTCAGCGGACAGACAGGGGAACATTCAGTACTTC

D: TRBD2
V: TRBV20-1
size: few
J: TRBJ2-7
CDR3: CSASGGGGRESSYEQYF
DNA: TGCAGTGCTAGCGGGGGGGGAGGTCGGGAGAGCTCCTACGAGCAGTACTTC

D: TRBD1
V: TRBV3-1
size: many
J: TRBJ1-2
CDR3: CASSPVTGDGGYTF
DNA: TGTGCCAGCAGTCCTGTCACAGGGGATGGCGGCTACACCTTC

D: TRBD2
V: TRBV5-1
size: once
J: TRBJ2-7
CDR3: CASSFSTSGSREQYF
DNA: TGCGCCAGCAGCTTTTCGACTAGCGGGAGTCGCGAGCAGTACTTC

D: -
V: TRBV15
size: many
J: TRBJ2-5
CDR3: CATSLTGRETQYF
DNA: TGTGCCACCAGTCTAACGGGTCGAGAGACCCAGTACTTC

D: -
V: TRBV6-1
size: many
J: TRBJ2-1
CDR3: CASSLEGGGSYNEQFF
DNA: TGTGCCAGCAGTCTGGAGGGGGGCGGTTCCTACAATGAGCAGTTCTTC

D: TRBD2
V: TRBV28
size: -
J: TRBJ2-1
CDR3: CASPSAASGLVNEQFF
DNA: TGTGCCAGCCCCTCCGCGGCTAGCGGCCTGGTGAATGAGCAGTTCTTC

D: -
V: TRBV27
size: many
J: TRBJ2-3
CDR3: CASSSALGTDTQYF
DNA: TGTGCCAGCAGCTCGGCCCTCGGCACAGATACGCAGTATTTT